The 4 T cell receptor beta chains listed next were all sequenced from one sample in a study of Ad26.COV2.S vaccination and SARS-CoV-2 variants. Clones were read by immunoSEQ multiplex PCR, and TCRdb kept only the in-frame ones, dropping some. The data contain some 250,000 clones, 88% of them seen just once; the ten biggest clones take up roughly 10%. Treatment given: approximately 18 received Ad26.COV2.S at low or high dose, single or two shots; 5 received placebo; per-sample allocation not given. Samples were taken on day 63 after the first vaccine or placebo injection. The sample in question was peripheral blood, obtained in a trial of Ad26.COV2.S vaccine versus placebo. The receptor source for this set is a person aged 18-65 years who received the Ad26.COV2.S COVID-19 vaccine or a placebo.

The V and J genes are TRBV5-5 and TRBJ2-7; tentatively, D is TRBD2 (6 bases). CDR1 is SGHKS and CDR2 is YYEKEE in the germline V gene (reference sequence). Trimming removed 0 bases from V and 6 bases from J, with 13 bases in between. The CDR3 is 14 residues long. CDR3 nucleotide sequence: TGTGCCAGCAGCTTGGGGTGGGCGGGACCCGAGCAGTACTTC. It yields the protein CASSLGWAGPEQYF.

In this sample, this clone turned up a few times. The CDR3 here is CASSLMTPDREKEQFF. The DNA for the CDR3 is TGTGCCAGCAGCTTAATGACACCCGATAGAGAGAAAGAGCAGTTCTTC. This chain joins TRBV5-6 and TRBJ2-1; no firm D call. The CDR3 is 16 amino acids. Trimming removed 2 bases from V and 10 bases from J, with 22 bases in between. From germline, CDR1 is SGHDT and CDR2 YYEEEE.

The rearrangement links TRBV15 to TRBJ2-1, with TRBD1 matching over 8 bases. The junction had 11 bases not matched to a gene; V was cut back by 0 bases and J by 7 bases. The CDR3 runs 17 residues. Per germline, CDR1 LNHNV and CDR2 YYDKDF (reference sequence). The CDR3 reads CATSRDKGRGPGNEQFF. The CDR3 DNA sequence: TGTGCCACCAGCAGAGATAAGGGCAGGGGGCCAGGAAATGAGCAGTTCTTC.

V usage is TRBV28 and J usage is TRBJ1-1, with D possibly matching TRBD1 (6 bases). Trimming stripped 6 bases from V and 2 bases from J, with 13 bases between. Germline V lookup: CDR1 MDHEN, CDR2 SYDVKM. The CDR3 contains 14 residues. This chain's CDR3 is CASRIRGPNTEAFF. The CDR3 DNA is TGTGCCAGCAGGATCAGGGGCCCCAACACTGAAGCTTTCTTT. Using reference TRBV28 and TRBJ1-1 for the parts outside the CDR3, the full variable domain is DVKVTQSSRYLVKRTGEKVFLECVQDMDHENMFWYRQDPGLGLRLIYFSYDVKMKEKGDIPEGYSVSREKKERFSLILESASTNQTSMYLCASRIRGPNTEAFFGQGTRLTVV.